Listed below are T cell receptor beta chains from one sample, sequenced in a study of T cell responses to AZD1222 COVID-19 vaccine. Sequencing used immunoSEQ multiplex PCR; TCRdb keeps in-frame clones, though not all of them. The sample lists about 69,000 clones, roughly 89% occurring once. This material consisted of peripheral blood, taken on day 0 of AZD1222 vaccination. Source of these receptors: an adult in good health. Both conserved end residues are part of each CDR3. Fields, in order: clone size, D gene, J gene, V gene, CDR3 DNA, CDR3 protein. The D gene is left open where the match is weak. Not every row has a clone size; where given, it reads once, few, many or a size class.

>.|.|TRBJ2-5|TRBV30
TGTGCCTGGAGTCGGGGGTTCCAAGAGACCCAGTACTTC
CAWSRGFQETQYF
>.|.|TRBJ1-1|TRBV9
TGTGCCAGCAGCGTAGGTGGCAGAAAGAACACTGAAGCTTTCTTT
CASSVGGRKNTEAFF
>once|.|TRBJ1-4|TRBV19
TGTGCCAGTAGTATATCAACTAATGAAAAACTGTTTTTT
CASSISTNEKLFF
>few|.|TRBJ2-5|TRBV5-4
TGTGCCAGCAGCTTGGAGGCTTACCAAGAGACCCAGTACTTC
CASSLEAYQETQYF
>.|TRBD2|TRBJ2-1|TRBV25-1
TGTGCCAGCAGTTGGGGGACTAGCGGGCCTCGGAATGAGCAGTTCTTC
CASSWGTSGPRNEQFF
>few|TRBD1|TRBJ1-5|TRBV3-1/TRBV3-2
TGTGCCAGCAGCCAAGACGGACAGGGCCATCAGCCCCAGCATTTT
CASSQDGQGHQPQHF
>.|.|TRBJ2-7|TRBV25-1
TGTGCCAGTGCGGGACTCCTCTACGAGCAGTACTTC
CASAGLLYEQYF
>.|.|TRBJ1-5|TRBV27
TGTGCCAGCAGTTTGAGGGGGACTTATAGCAATCAGCCCCAGCATTTT
CASSLRGTYSNQPQHF
>.|TRBD1|TRBJ1-2|TRBV30
TGTGCCTGGAGGGGAACCGGGACAGGGCATGGCTACACCTTC
CAWRGTGTGHGYTF
>.|.|TRBJ1-6|TRBV24-1
TGTGCCACCAGTGCCCGGGGGGCCAATTCACCCCTCCACTTT
CATSARGANSPLHF